The 3 T cell receptor beta chains below were found in one sample sequenced in a study of read filtering for tumor transcriptome and immune sequencing. Molecular barcoded adaptors covering alpha/delta and beta/gamma chains were used on around 370 ng RNA. TCRdb re-called the reads with MiXCR, one entry per CDR3 protein. The sample lists about 63,000 distinct CDR3 sequences; approximately 13% were seen once. The specimen sequenced was a population of CD138-negative cells sorted from bone marrow. The origin of the receptors is a donor aged 40 or over with multiple myeloma.

This clonotype has just a few counts. Here the CDR3 reads CASSTGTENTGELFF. CDR3 DNA: TGTGCCAGCAGTACCGGGACAGAGAACACCGGGGAGCTGTTTTTT. This chain connects TRBV6-1 to TRBJ2-2, with TRBD1 matching over 7 bases. Germline lookup yields CDR1 MNHNS and CDR2 SASEGT. CDR3 size: 15 residues. Germline trimming cut 5 bases from V and 1 base from J; bases unmatched to any gene: 4.

V usage is TRBV20-1 and J usage is TRBJ2-7; the match to TRBD1 covers 10 bases. The germline CDR1 and CDR2 sequences are DFQATT and SNEGSKA (reference sequence). Germline trimming cut 6 bases from V and 5 bases from J; bases unmatched to any gene: 10. The CDR3 has 14 residues. CDR3 region: CSATDGTGVHEQYF. CDR3 bases: TGCAGTGCCACTGACGGGACAGGGGTCCACGAGCAGTACTTC.

The table lists this clonotype with a few counts. As DNA, the CDR3 is TGTGCCAGTAGTAGGCGGACCAGCAATCAGCCCCAGCATTTT. It is translated as CASSRRTSNQPQHF. The V call is TRBV19, the J call TRBJ1-5; no clear D. Trimming removed 4 bases from V and 1 base from J, with 8 bases in between. This CDR3 contains 14 residues. Germline V gives CDR1 LNHDA, CDR2 SQIVND (reference sequence).